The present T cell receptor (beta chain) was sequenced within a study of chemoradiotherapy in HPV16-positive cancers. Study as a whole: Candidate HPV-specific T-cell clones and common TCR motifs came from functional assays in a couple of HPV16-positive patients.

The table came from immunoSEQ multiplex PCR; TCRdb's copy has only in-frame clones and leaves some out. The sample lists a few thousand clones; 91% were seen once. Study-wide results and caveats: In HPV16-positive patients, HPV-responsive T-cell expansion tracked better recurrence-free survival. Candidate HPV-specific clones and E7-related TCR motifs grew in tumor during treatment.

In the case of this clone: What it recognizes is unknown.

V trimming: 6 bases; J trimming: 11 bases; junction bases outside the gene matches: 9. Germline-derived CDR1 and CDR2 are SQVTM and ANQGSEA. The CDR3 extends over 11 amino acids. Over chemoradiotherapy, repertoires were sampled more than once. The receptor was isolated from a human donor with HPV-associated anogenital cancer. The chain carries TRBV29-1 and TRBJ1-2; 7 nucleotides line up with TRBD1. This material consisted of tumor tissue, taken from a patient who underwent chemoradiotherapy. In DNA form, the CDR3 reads TGCAGCGTGGGTAGACAGGGAAGTTACACCTTC. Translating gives CSVGRQGSYTF.